This T cell receptor beta chain was captured by sequencing in a study of T cell repertoires in cytomegalovirus infection. Study conclusions and caveats: Summed frequency of public TCR beta families distinguished CMV carriers with the relevant HLA.

Germline V gene sequence: CDR1 MNHEY, CDR2 SVGEGT. The CDR3 extends over 16 amino acids. The V end was cut by 6 bases, the J end by 2 bases, with 18 bases between. A single record per CDR3 protein comes from TCRdb applying MiXCR to the reads. This sample has hundreds of thousands of distinct CDR3 sequences, with about 44% found just once. Comment on this clonotype: Its antigen is undetermined.

The rearrangement links TRBV6-2 or TRBV6-3 to TRBJ2-3; a possible D gene is TRBD1 (5 bases). This sample comprised cultured PBMCs, obtained from culture after CMV antigen stimulation. The TCR sequence derives from a human donor in good health (CMV status not recorded). Some clones in this sample may be carry-over from other donors' samples. This chain's CDR3 is CASREPGGANTDTQYF. CDR3 bases: TGTGCCAGCAGAGAACCCGGTGGGGCGAACACAGATACGCAGTATTTT.